The T cell receptor (beta chain) under discussion was sequenced for a study of blood T cells in healthy people across ages. In germline, CDR1 is LNHNV, CDR2 YYDKDF (reference sequence). The V gene end was trimmed by 1 base and the J gene end by 4 bases; junction bases not matched to a gene: 2. The CDR3 is 16 amino acids. For the second PCR, which ran for roughly 7 to 11 cycles, a sample-barcoded 5' primer and a J-beta primer mix were used. TCRdb used MiXCR to reprocess the 5' RACE reads, holding one entry per CDR3 protein. The sample holds more than 1,400,000 distinct CDR3 sequences, approximately 42% seen once.

The sequenced sample consisted of blood. The J gene is TRBJ2-1, the V gene TRBV15; 12 bases are a match to TRBD2. The origin of this receptor is a woman younger than 35 in good health. As DNA, the CDR3 is TGTGCCACCAGCAGAGTTCTAGCGGGGGGGTACAATGAGCAGTTCTTC. Encoded protein: CATSRVLAGGYNEQFF.